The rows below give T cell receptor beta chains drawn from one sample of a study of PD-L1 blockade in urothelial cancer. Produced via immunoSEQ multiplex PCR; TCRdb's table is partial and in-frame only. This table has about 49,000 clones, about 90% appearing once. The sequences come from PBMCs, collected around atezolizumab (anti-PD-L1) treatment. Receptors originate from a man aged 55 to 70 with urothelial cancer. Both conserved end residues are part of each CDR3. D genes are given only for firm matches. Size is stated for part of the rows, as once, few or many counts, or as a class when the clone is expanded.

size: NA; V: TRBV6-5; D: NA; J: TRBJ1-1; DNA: TGTGCCAGCAGTTACTCTCGCAGGGGACGAACTGAAGCTTTCTTT; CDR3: CASSYSRRGRTEAFF
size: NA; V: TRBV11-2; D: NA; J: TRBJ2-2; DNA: TGTGCCAGCAGCTTAGGGGTCGGGGGGCACGGCACCGGGGAGCTGTTTTTT; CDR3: CASSLGVGGHGTGELFF
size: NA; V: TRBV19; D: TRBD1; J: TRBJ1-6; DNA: TGTGCCAGTAGTGTAGACGGTCCGAGGACAGGGAGAGTAGGAGATAATTCACCCCTCCACTTT; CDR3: CASSVDGPRTGRVGDNSPLHF
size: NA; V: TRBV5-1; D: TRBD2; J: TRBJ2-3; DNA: TGCGCCAGCAGATCCGGACTAGCGGGGGGGAGCACAGATACGCAGTATTTT; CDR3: CASRSGLAGGSTDTQYF
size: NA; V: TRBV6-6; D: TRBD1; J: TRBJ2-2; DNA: TGTGCCAGCAGTAGGGGGCTCGGGGAGCTGTTTTTT; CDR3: CASSRGLGELFF
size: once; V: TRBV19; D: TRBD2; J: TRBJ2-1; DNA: TGTGCCAGTATCAAGACTAGCGGGGGGCCGTTGGACAATGAGCAGTTCTTC; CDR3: CASIKTSGGPLDNEQFF
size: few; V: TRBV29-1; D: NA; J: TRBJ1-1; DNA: TGCAGCGTTGAAGTCCAGGGGAGAAGAGACACTGAAGCTTTCTTT; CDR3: CSVEVQGRRDTEAFF
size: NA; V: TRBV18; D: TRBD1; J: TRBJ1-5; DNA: TGTGCCAGCTCCCACGGACAGGGGAACAATCAGCCCCAGCATTTT; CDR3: CASSHGQGNNQPQHF
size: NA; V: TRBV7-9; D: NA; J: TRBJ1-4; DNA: TGTGCCAGCAGCTTATTTCGGGTAGGGGAAGGAAAACTGTTTTTT; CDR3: CASSLFRVGEGKLFF
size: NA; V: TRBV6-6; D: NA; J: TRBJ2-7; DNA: TGTGCCAGCAGTTACTATACTAGTAGCGAGCAGTACTTC; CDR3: CASSYYTSSEQYF
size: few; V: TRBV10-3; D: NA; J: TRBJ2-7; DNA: TGTGCCACCCTGGCAAGGGAAGCGGGCACCTACGAGCAGTACTTC; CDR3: CATLAREAGTYEQYF
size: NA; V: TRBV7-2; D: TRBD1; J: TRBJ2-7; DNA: TGTGCCAGCAGCACGCATTCCCCCGGGACAGGGGACCGCGAGCAGTACTTC; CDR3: CASSTHSPGTGDREQYF
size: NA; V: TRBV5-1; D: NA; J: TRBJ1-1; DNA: TGCGCCAGCAGCTTGGGAGGGTCGGCGGCCACTGAAGCTTTCTTT; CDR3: CASSLGGSAATEAFF
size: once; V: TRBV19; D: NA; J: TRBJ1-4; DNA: TGTGCCAGTGGGCAACAGGCCTCTGGATATGAAAAACTGTTTTTT; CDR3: CASGQQASGYEKLFF
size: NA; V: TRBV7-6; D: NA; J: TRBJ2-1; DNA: TGTGCCAGCAGCTCCAACCTGGCTAGTCGGTCCTACAATGAGCAGTTCTTC; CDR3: CASSSNLASRSYNEQFF
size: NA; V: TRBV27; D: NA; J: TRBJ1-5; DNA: TGTGCCAGCAGCCCAGCAGGAAACTATCAGCCCCAGCATTTT; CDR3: CASSPAGNYQPQHF
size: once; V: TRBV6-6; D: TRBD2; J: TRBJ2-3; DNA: TGTGCCAGCAGTTACTCGGCGGGGGTAAGCACAGATACGCAGTATTTT; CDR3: CASSYSAGVSTDTQYF
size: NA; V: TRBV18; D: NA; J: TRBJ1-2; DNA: TGTGCCAGCTCCCAAAGACAGAATTCTAACTATGGCTACACCTTC; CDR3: CASSQRQNSNYGYTF
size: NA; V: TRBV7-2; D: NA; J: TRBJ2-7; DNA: TGTGCCAGCAGCGACAGGTACGAGCAGTACTTC; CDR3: CASSDRYEQYF
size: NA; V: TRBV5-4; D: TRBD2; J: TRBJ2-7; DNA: TGTGCCAGCAGCGAAATGACTAGCGGGGGGAACGAGCAGTACTTC; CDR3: CASSEMTSGGNEQYF
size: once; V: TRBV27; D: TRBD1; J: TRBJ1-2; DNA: TGTGCCAGCAGTTTTGCAGGGGGCAACTATGGCTACACCTTC; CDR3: CASSFAGGNYGYTF
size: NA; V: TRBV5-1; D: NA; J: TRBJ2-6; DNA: TGCGCCAGCAGCTTGGATGGGGGCTCTGGGGCCAACGTCCTGACTTTT; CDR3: CASSLDGGSGANVLTF
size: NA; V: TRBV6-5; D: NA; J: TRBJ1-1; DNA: TGTGCCAGCCACAGGGTAGTCGGGAACACTGAAGCTTTCTTT; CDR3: CASHRVVGNTEAFF
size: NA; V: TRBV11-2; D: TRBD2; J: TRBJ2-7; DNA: TGTGCCAGCAGCGATAAAGCGGGGGGGCCTTTCGAGCAGTACTTC; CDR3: CASSDKAGGPFEQYF
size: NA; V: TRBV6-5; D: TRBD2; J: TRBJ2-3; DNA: TGTGCCAGCAATGCGGGGGGGAGCACAGATACGCAGTATTTT; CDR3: CASNAGGSTDTQYF
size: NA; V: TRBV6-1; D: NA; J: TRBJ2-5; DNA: TGTGCCAGCAGTGATACACTAGTACGAGAGACCCAGTACTTC; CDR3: CASSDTLVRETQYF
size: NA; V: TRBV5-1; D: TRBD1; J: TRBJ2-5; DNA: TGCGCCAGCAGCCTGACAGGGGGCATGGAGACCCAGTACTTC; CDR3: CASSLTGGMETQYF
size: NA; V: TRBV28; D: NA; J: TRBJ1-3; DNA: TGTGCCAGCAGTACCGGGACTGAAGCGCGTGGAAACACCATATATTTT; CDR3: CASSTGTEARGNTIYF
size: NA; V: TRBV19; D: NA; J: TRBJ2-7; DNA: TGTGCCAGTAGTCCGACGGCTCAGGGCGCCACTTCGGAGCAGTACTTC; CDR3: CASSPTAQGATSEQYF
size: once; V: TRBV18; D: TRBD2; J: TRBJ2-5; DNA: TGTGCCAGCTCAGCTAGCGGGGGTCGACAAGAGACCCAGTACTTC; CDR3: CASSASGGRQETQYF
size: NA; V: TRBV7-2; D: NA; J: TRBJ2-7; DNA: TGTGCCAGCAGCTTAGTTCTAGGGGGTACGAGGGAGCAGTACTTC; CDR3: CASSLVLGGTREQYF
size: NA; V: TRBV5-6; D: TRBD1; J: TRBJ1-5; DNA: TGTGCCAGCAGCTTCGGGACAGGCTCCTATAGCAATCAGCCCCAGCATTTT; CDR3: CASSFGTGSYSNQPQHF
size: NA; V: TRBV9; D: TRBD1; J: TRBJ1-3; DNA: TGTGCCAGCAGCCCAAGGACAGGCTCGTCTGGAAACACCATATATTTT; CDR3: CASSPRTGSSGNTIYF
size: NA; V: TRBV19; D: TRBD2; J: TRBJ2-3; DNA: TGTGCCAGTATCGCGGGGGGCGGGGGTACGCAGTATTTT; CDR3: CASIAGGGGTQYF
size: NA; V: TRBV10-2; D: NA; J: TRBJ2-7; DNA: TGCGCCAGCAGGAGAGGTGAAGCCTACGAGCAGTACTTC; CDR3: CASRRGEAYEQYF
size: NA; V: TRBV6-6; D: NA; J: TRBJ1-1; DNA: TGTGCCAGCAGTTACCTGGGGAGGCGGACTGAAGCTTTCTTT; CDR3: CASSYLGRRTEAFF
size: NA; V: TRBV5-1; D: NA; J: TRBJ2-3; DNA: TGCGCCAGCAGCATAGGGGTTAGTACAGATACGCAGTATTTT; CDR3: CASSIGVSTDTQYF
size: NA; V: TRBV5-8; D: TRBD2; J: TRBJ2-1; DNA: TGTGCCAGCAGCTTGGCGAGACTAGCGGGGGCCCCCAATGAGCAGTTCTTC; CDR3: CASSLARLAGAPNEQFF
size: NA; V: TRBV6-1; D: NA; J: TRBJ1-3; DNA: TGTGCCAGCAGTAAACCGGGTGGAAACACCATATATTTT; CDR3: CASSKPGGNTIYF
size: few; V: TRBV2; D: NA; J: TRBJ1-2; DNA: TGTGCCAGCCGGCGGGGGGCCTATGGCTACACCTTC; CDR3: CASRRGAYGYTF
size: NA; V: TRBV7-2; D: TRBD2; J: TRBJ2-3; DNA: TGTGCCAGCAGCTTAGGTCGGACTAGCGGGGGGGCAGCAGATACGCAGTATTTT; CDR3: CASSLGRTSGGAADTQYF
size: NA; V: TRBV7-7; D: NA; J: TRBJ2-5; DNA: TGTGCTAGCAGCTCAAAGACACATCAAGAGACCCAGTACTTC; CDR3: CASSSKTHQETQYF
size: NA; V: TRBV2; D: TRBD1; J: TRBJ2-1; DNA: TGTGCCAGCAGTTCCGGGACAGATTCGGAAGCCTACAATGAGCAGTTCTTC; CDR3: CASSSGTDSEAYNEQFF
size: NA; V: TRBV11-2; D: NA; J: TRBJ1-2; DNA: TGTGCCAGCAGCCCAGGCGGGAGGGTCGTCTATGGCTACACCTTC; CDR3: CASSPGGRVVYGYTF
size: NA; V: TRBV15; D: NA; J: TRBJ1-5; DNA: TGTGCCACCAGCAGAGCAGGGGAACCTTATCAGCCCCAGCATTTT; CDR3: CATSRAGEPYQPQHF
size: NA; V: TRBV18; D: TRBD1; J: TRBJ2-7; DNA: TGTGCCAGCTCAGATAGGACAGGGGCCTCCTACGAGCAGTACTTC; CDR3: CASSDRTGASYEQYF
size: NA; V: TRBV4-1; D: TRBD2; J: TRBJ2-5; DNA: TGCGCCAGCAGCCTTTTCACTAGCGGGGCCGGCGAGACCCAGTACTTC; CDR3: CASSLFTSGAGETQYF
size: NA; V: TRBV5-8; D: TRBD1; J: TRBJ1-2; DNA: TGTGCCAGCCATTTGGACAGGGCCCGTGGGGGCTACACCTTC; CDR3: CASHLDRARGGYTF
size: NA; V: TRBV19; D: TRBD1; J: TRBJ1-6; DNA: TGTGCCAGTAGTAGCCCGACAGGGACATCACCCCTCCACTTT; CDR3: CASSSPTGTSPLHF
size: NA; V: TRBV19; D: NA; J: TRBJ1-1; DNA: TGTGCCAGTAGTATCGGGGAGATGAACACTGAAGCTTTCTTT; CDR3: CASSIGEMNTEAFF